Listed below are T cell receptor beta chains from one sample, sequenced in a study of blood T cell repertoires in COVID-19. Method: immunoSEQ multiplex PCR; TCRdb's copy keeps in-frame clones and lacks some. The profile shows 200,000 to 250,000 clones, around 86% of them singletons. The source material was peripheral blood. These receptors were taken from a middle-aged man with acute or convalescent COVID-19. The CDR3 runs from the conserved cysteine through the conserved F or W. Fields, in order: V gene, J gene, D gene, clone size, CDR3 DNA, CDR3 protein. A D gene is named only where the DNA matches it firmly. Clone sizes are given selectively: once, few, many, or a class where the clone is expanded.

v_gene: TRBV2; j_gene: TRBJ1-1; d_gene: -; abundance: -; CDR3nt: TGTGCCAGCAGGCCGGACAGAACTAACACTGAAGCTTTCTTT; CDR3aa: CASRPDRTNTEAFF
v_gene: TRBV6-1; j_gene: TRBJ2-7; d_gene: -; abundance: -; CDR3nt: TGTGCCAGCAGTGAAGTAGGGAGGGAGCAGTACTTC; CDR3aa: CASSEVGREQYF
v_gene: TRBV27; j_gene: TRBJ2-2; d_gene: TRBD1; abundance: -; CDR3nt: TGTGCCAGCAGCTTAGTCCTACAGGGGGCGTCCGGGGAGCTGTTTTTT; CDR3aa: CASSLVLQGASGELFF
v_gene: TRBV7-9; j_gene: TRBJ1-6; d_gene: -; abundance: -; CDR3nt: TGTGCCAGCAAACTACAGGGTTCCTATAATTCACCCCTCCACTTT; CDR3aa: CASKLQGSYNSPLHF
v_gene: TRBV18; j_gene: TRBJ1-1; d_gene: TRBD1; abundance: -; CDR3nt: TGTGCCAGCTCCTCCCTCGACAGGGCCCACACTGAAGCTTTCTTT; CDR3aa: CASSSLDRAHTEAFF
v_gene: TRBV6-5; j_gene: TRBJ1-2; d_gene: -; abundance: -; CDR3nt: TGTGCCAGCACCCTGGGAGTAAACTATGGCTACACCTTC; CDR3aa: CASTLGVNYGYTF
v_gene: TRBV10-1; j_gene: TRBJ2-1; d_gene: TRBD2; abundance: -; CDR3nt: TGCGCCAGCAGCCTACTAGCGGGGGGGCCCTGCTTCTTC; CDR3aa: CASSLLAGGPCFF
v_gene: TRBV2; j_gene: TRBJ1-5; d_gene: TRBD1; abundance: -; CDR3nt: TGTGCCAGCAGACGACAGGGGACGAGCAATCAGCCCCAGCATTTT; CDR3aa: CASRRQGTSNQPQHF
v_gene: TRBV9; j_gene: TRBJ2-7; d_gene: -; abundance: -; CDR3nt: TGTGCCAGCAGCGTAGGAACCCCCCAGGAATCCTACGAGCAGTACTTC; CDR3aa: CASSVGTPQESYEQYF
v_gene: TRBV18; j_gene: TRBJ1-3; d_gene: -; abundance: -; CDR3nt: TGTGCCAGCTCACCAGGGAGGGACGTCGGAAACACCATATATTTT; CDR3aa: CASSPGRDVGNTIYF
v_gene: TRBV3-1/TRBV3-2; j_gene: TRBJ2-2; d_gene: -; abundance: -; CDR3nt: TGTGCCAGCAGCCAAGTGGGGCTTGCGAACACCGGGGAGCTGTTTTTT; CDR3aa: CASSQVGLANTGELFF
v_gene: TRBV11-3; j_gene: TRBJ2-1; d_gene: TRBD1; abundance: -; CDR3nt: TGTGCCAGCAGCTTAGATTCACAGGGACAGGGCCAATTCTTC; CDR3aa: CASSLDSQGQGQFF
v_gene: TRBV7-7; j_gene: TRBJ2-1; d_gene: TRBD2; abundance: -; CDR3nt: TGTGCCAGCAGCCCAGTGCCGGGGGGGACGCGGGAGCAGTTCTTC; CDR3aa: CASSPVPGGTREQFF
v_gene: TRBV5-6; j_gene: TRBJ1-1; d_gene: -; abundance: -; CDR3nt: TGTGCCAGCAGCGCAACGGTGAACACTGAAGCTTTCTTT; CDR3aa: CASSATVNTEAFF
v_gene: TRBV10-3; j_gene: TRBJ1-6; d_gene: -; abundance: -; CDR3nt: TGTGCCATCAGAGGGGGTGCGCAGTCACCCCTCCACTTT; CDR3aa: CAIRGGAQSPLHF
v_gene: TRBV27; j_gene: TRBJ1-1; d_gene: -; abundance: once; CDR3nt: TGTGCCAGCAACTCGTGGAACAGGGAGAACACTGAAGCTTTCTTT; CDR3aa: CASNSWNRENTEAFF
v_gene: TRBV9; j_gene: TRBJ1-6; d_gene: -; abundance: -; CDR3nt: TGTGCCAGCAGCGTCGACAGCACTAATTCACCCCTCCACTTT; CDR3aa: CASSVDSTNSPLHF
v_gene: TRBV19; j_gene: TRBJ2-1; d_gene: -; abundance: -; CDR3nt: TGTGCCAGTAGTTATCAGGGATCCTACAATGAGCAGTTCTTC; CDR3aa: CASSYQGSYNEQFF
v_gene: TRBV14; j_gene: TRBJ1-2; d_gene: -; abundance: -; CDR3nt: TGTGCCAGCAGCGTCAGTCGGGTGGATGGCTACACCTTC; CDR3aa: CASSVSRVDGYTF
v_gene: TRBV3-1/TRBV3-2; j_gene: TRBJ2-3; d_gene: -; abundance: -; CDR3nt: TGTGCCAGCAGCCAACTATCAAATAGGGGGGGTGGTACGCAGTATTTT; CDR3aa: CASSQLSNRGGGTQYF
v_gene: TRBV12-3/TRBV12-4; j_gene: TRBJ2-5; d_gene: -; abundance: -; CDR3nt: TGTGCCAGCAGTTTAAGGCCGGGGACCCAGTACTTC; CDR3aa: CASSLRPGTQYF
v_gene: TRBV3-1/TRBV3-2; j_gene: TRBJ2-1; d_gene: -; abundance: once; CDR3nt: TGTGCCAGCAGCCAAGACCCGGGGGGCACCTACAATGAGCAGTTCTTC; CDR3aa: CASSQDPGGTYNEQFF
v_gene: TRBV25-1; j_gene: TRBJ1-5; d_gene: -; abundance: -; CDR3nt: TGTGCCAGCAGTGAATCCGGGAGGAATCAGCCCCAGCATTTT; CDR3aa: CASSESGRNQPQHF
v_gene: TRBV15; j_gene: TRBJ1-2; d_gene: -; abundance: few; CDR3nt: TGTGCCACCAGCAGAGGCTTAGGAGGCACTTCCTATGGCTACACCTTC; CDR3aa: CATSRGLGGTSYGYTF
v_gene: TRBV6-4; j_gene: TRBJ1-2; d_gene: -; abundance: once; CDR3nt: TGTGCCAGCAGTGACAGTTATCGGGACTTGGGGGGCTACACCTTC; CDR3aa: CASSDSYRDLGGYTF
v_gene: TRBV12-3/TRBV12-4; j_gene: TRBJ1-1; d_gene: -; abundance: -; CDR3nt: TGTGCCAGCAGGGAACAGGGACCCACTGAAGCTTTCTTT; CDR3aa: CASREQGPTEAFF
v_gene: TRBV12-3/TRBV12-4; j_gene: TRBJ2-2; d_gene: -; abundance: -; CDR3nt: TGTGCCAGCAGTTCTCAGGTCGGGGAGCTGTTTTTT; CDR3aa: CASSSQVGELFF
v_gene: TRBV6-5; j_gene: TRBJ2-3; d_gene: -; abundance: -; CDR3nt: TGTGCCAGCACACTTTCCTACGGCGGTACAGATACGCAGTATTTT; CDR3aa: CASTLSYGGTDTQYF
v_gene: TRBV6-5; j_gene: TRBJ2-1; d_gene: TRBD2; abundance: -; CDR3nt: TGTGCCAGCAGACGGACTAGCGGGATCCATGAGCAGTTCTTC; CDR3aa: CASRRTSGIHEQFF
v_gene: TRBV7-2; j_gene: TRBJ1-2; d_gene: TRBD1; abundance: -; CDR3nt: TGTGCCAGCAGCCCGACAGGGAAGTCGTATGGCTACACCTTC; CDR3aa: CASSPTGKSYGYTF